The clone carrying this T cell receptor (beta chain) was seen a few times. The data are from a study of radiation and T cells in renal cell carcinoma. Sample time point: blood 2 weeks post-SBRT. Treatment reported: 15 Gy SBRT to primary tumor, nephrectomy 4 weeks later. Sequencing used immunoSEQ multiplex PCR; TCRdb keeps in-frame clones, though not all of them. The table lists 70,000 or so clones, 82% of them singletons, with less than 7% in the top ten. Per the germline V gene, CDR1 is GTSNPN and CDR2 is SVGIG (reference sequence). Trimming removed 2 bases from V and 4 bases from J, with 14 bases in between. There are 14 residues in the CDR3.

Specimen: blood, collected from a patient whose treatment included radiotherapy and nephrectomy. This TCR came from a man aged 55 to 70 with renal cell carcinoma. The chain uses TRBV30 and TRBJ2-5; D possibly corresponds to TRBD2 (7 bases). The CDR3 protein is CAWSFGGGGETQYF. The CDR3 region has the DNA TGTGCCTGGAGTTTTGGGGGAGGGGGAGAGACCCAGTACTTC.